Shown below are 26 T cell receptor beta chains from a single sample sequenced in a study of blood T cells in healthy people across ages. Next came a second PCR, run for about 6 to 11 cycles, which used a sample-barcoded 5' primer along with a J-beta primer mix. In TCRdb, the 5' RACE reads were re-called with MiXCR into one record per CDR3 protein. This sample has about a million distinct CDR3 sequences, with less than 45% found just once. Sequencing input: blood. These receptors were obtained from a man younger than 35 in good health.

There are a few counts of this clonotype. V usage is TRBV27 and J usage is TRBJ1-5, with D unclear. There are 18 residues in the CDR3. CDR1 MNHEY and CDR2 SMNVEV come from the germline V gene (reference sequence). Trimming pared 9 bases from V and 2 bases from J, leaving 26 bases between. CDR3 in DNA: TGTGCCAGTTCCCGGAACCCGAACTTCCAAGGCGGCAATCAGCCCCAGCATTTT. Translating gives CASSRNPNFQGGNQPQHF.

This clonotype was found a few times. CDR3: CASSQVSEGGYTF. Written as DNA, the CDR3 is TGTGCCAGCAGCCAAGTTTCGGAGGGCGGCTACACCTTC. V and J are TRBV3-1 and TRBJ1-2; D call uncertain. The germline V gene encodes CDR1 LGHDT and CDR2 YNNKEL (reference sequence). This CDR3 has 13 amino acids. Trimming took 1 base from V and 8 from J, leaving 11 bases between them.

The V gene is TRBV20-1, the J gene TRBJ2-7, with 7 bases lining up with TRBD2. There are 12 residues in the CDR3. Trimming removed 7 bases from V and 6 bases from J; junction bases left unmatched: 9. Germline CDR1 DFQATT, CDR2 SNEGSKA (reference sequence). The CDR3 DNA is TGCAGTGTCCCAACCGGGGGGTCCGAGCAGTACTTC. Its translation is CSVPTGGSEQYF.

This clonotype was detected ten times or more. V usage is TRBV21-1 and J usage is TRBJ1-5; the DNA was not used to check the table's D call, TRBD1. TRBV21-1 represents a pseudogene. The CDR3 length is 15 residues. The CDR3 DNA sequence: TGTGCCAGCAGCATCCCCATCAGGGTCGATCAGCCCCAGCATTTT. Amino acid sequence: CASSIPIRVDQPQHF.

The J gene is TRBJ1-4, the V gene TRBV2, with 7 bases matching TRBD1. J was trimmed by 8 bases and V by 3 bases; bases with no gene match: 3. Germline V gene lookup returns CDR1 SNHLY and CDR2 FYNNEI. The CDR3 runs 13 residues. The CDR3 loop reads CASSDEGAEKLFF. The CDR3 nucleotides read TGTGCCAGCAGTGACGAGGGGGCGGAAAAACTGTTTTTT. The full variable domain, rest sourced from reference TRBV2 and TRBJ1-4, is EPEVTQTPSHQVTQMGQEVILRCVPISNHLYFYWYRQILGQKVEFLVSFYNNEISEKSEIFDDQFSVERPDGSNFTLKIRSTKLEDSAMYFCASSDEGAEKLFFGSGTQLSVL.

The CDR3 DNA follows: TGCAGCGTACAACTTCCCTCCGTTTATGGCTACACCTTC. It translates to CSVQLPSVYGYTF. The V and J genes are TRBV29-1 and TRBJ1-2; D is undetermined. Trimming cost V 6 bases and J 5 bases, with 16 bases left between them. This CDR3 spans 13 amino acids. Per germline, CDR1 SQVTM and CDR2 ANQGSEA.

There are a few counts of this clonotype. Compared with germline, one end of the junction differs, possibly owing to a read error. The chain is built from TRBV10-3 and TRBJ1-4; TRBD1 is a possible D gene (6 bases). The CDR3 runs to 13 residues. Germline CDR1 and CDR2: ENHRY and SYGVKD. The CDR3 DNA reads as TGTGCAATCAGTCGGGGGCAAGATGAAAAACTGTTTTTT. Translation: CAISRGQDEKLFF.

On this clonotype: A much larger clone lies a single base off, so this may be a read error. The V call is TRBV5-6, the J call TRBJ2-3, with D unclear. Germline CDR1 and CDR2: SGHDT and YYEEEE. This CDR3 contains 13 residues. The CDR3 spells CTSSTSSTDTQYF. The CDR3 DNA is TGTACCAGCAGCACCAGCAGCACAGATACGCAGTATTTT.

This clonotype has a handful of counts. The V and J genes are TRBV7-9 and TRBJ1-2, with D unresolved. V lost 1 base, J lost 4 bases, and 10 bases lay in between. The CDR3 totals 14 residues. Germline lookup yields CDR1 SEHNR and CDR2 FQNEAQ (reference sequence). The CDR3 region is CASSLGKEFYGYTF. The CDR3 bases are TGTGCCAGCAGCTTAGGGAAGGAATTCTATGGCTACACCTTC.

The genes are TRBV3-1 and TRBJ2-5, with D perhaps matching TRBD2 (6 bases). The CDR3 length is 13 residues. V lost 4 bases and J 7 bases, leaving 13 bases between the germline ends. CDR1 is LGHDT, CDR2 YNNKEL, per germline (reference sequence). CDR3 bases: TGTGCCAGCAGCCCAATACCGGAGGGGACCCAGTACTTC. It is translated as CASSPIPEGTQYF.

The rearrangement joins TRBV7-2 to TRBJ1-2; the D is unclear. Germline V lookup: CDR1 SGHTA, CDR2 FQGNSA. V was pared by 4 bases and J by 1 base, with 16 bases between. The CDR3 is 16 residues long. CDR3 sequence: CASSYRLGHLNYGYTF. Here the CDR3 DNA reads TGTGCCAGCAGCTACCGACTAGGGCACCTTAACTATGGCTACACCTTC. Combining the CDR3 with reference TRBV7-2 and TRBJ1-2 gives the whole variable domain GAGVSQSPSNKVTEKGKDVELRCDPISGHTALYWYRQSLGQGLEFLIYFQGNSAPDKSGLPSDRFSAERTGGSVSTLTIQRTQQEDSAVYLCASSYRLGHLNYGYTFGSGTRLTVV.

The chain is built from TRBV27 and TRBJ2-3, with D tentatively TRBD2 (6 bases). The ends were cut back, 2 bases at V and 0 bases at J, with 18 bases in the middle. This CDR3 contains 18 residues. Germline CDR1 is MNHEY and CDR2 is SMNVEV (reference sequence). CDR3 region: CASSLVFGGAGSTDTQYF. For the CDR3, the DNA is TGTGCCAGCAGTTTAGTATTTGGCGGGGCAGGGAGCACAGATACGCAGTATTTT.

This clonotype was seen a handful of times. The gene calls are TRBV12-3 or TRBV12-4 and TRBJ1-2, with D unclear. The CDR3 covers 15 residues. V was shortened by 1 base and J by 8 bases, with 17 bases between the two germline ends. The CDR3 here is CASSLDVQITRGYTF. For the CDR3, the DNA is TGTGCCAGCAGTTTAGACGTCCAGATCACACGCGGCTACACCTTC.

This clonotype was seen just once. The chain combines TRBV2 with TRBJ1-1; the D is unclear. V lost 2 bases and J 6 bases, leaving 10 bases between the germline ends. This CDR3 region has 13 residues. Germline values: CDR1 SNHLY, CDR2 FYNNEI. CDR3 loop: CASSEFKGSEAFF. The CDR3 DNA sequence: TGTGCCAGCAGTGAATTTAAGGGTTCTGAAGCTTTCTTT.

The chain carries TRBV20-1 and TRBJ2-5, with 9 bases identical to TRBD2. In germline, CDR1 is DFQATT, CDR2 SNEGSKA (reference sequence). The CDR3 has 15 residues. The trim removed 0 bases at V and 6 bases at J, leaving 8 bases unmatched. CDR3 loop: CSARDRGTSHQTQYF. The CDR3 DNA reads TGCAGTGCTAGAGACCGCGGGACTAGCCATCAGACCCAGTACTTC.

This clonotype was seen a handful of times. This chain joins TRBV6-5 and TRBJ1-1, with a tentative D call TRBD1 (5 bases). The germline V gene has CDR1 MNHEY and CDR2 SVGAGI. Deletions cut 2 bases from V and 5 bases from J, with 18 bases between. This CDR3 contains 16 residues. The CDR3 sequence: CASSYGAKGRGTEAFF. CDR3 sequence (DNA): TGTGCCAGCAGTTACGGGGCTAAGGGGAGGGGAACTGAAGCTTTCTTT.

V is TRBV18 and J is TRBJ2-1, with a tentative D call TRBD1 (6 bases). The ends were cut back, 6 bases at V and 3 bases at J, with 18 bases in the middle. Germline CDR1 is KGHSH and CDR2 is LQKENI. The CDR3 is 16 residues long. CDR3 residues: CASSPAEGTLYNEQFF. For the CDR3, the DNA is TGTGCCAGCTCGCCCGCTGAAGGGACACTCTACAATGAGCAGTTCTTC.

This clonotype was seen a few times. The chain employs TRBV18 and TRBJ1-2; D call uncertain. In germline, CDR1 is KGHSH, CDR2 LQKENI. The length of the CDR3 is 13 residues. Deletions cut 3 bases from V and 8 bases from J, with 13 bases between. DNA for the CDR3: TGTGCCAGCTCACCGTCGCAGCAGGCGGGCTACACCTTC. Residues: CASSPSQQAGYTF.

The V and J genes are TRBV29-1 and TRBJ1-4, with D unresolved. The CDR3 has 10 residues. Germline-derived CDR1 and CDR2 are SQVTM and ANQGSEA. V lost 7 bases to trimming and J lost 8 bases, with 8 bases between them. Here the CDR3 reads CSGLGEKLFF. The CDR3, as DNA: TGCAGCGGCTTGGGGGAAAAACTGTTTTTT.

The chain carries TRBV12-3 or TRBV12-4 and TRBJ2-5; TRBD1 aligns across 8 bases. With 9 bases clipped from V and 11 bases from J, the junction kept 17 bases outside the gene matches. This CDR3 contains 14 residues. This CDR3 reads CARSARGRLDEQYF. As DNA, the CDR3 is TGTGCCAGGAGTGCCAGGGGGCGCTTAGATGAGCAGTACTTC.

The chain has TRBV12-3 or TRBV12-4 and TRBJ2-5; 8 bases line up with TRBD2. Germline trimming cut 2 bases from V and 7 bases from J; bases unmatched to any gene: 6. This CDR3 region has 14 residues. The CDR3 region has the DNA TGTGCCAGCAGTTTAATCGGGGGGGAAGGGACCCAGTACTTC. Residues: CASSLIGGEGTQYF.

Notes on this clonotype: Sequence at one end of the junction differs from germline and may be a read error. This chain uses TRBV6-2 or TRBV6-3 with TRBJ1-6; no reliable D call. Germline V CDR1 and CDR2: MNHEY, SVGEGT. The CDR3 totals 16 residues. The DNA of the CDR3 is TGTGCCAGCAGACATCCCCGTGAGGCCACTAATTCACCCCCCCACTTT. Translating gives CASRHPREATNSPPHF.

V usage is TRBV7-2 and J usage is TRBJ1-1, with D perhaps matching TRBD1 (5 bases). In germline, CDR1 is SGHTA, CDR2 FQGNSA. The CDR3 length is 13 residues. Trimming left V 8 bases short and J 7 bases short, with 17 bases between. As DNA, the CDR3 is TGTGCCAGCGGTCGGGACCGAAGGGGTGAAGCTTTCTTT. Translated: CASGRDRRGEAFF. The full variable domain, completed using reference TRBV7-2 and TRBJ1-1, is GAGVSQSPSNKVTEKGKDVELRCDPISGHTALYWYRQSLGQGLEFLIYFQGNSAPDKSGLPSDRFSAERTGGSVSTLTIQRTQQEDSAVYLCASGRDRRGEAFFGQGTRLTVV.

This clonotype was seen more than once but under ten times. The gene calls are TRBV9 and TRBJ1-1; 10 bases match TRBD1. Trimming removed 0 bases from V and 12 bases from J; junction bases left unmatched: 5. Germline V gene lookup returns CDR1 SGDLS and CDR2 YYNGEE. This CDR3 spans 13 amino acids. This CDR3 reads CASSVEGQGGTFF. DNA for the CDR3: TGTGCCAGCAGCGTAGAAGGACAGGGGGGAACTTTCTTT.

This clonotype has just a few counts. The gene calls are TRBV20-1 and TRBJ2-7; D call uncertain. This CDR3 region has 11 residues. Per the germline V gene, CDR1 is DFQATT and CDR2 is SNEGSKA (reference sequence). Trimming stripped 1 base from V and 7 bases from J, with 8 bases between. CDR3 in amino acids: CSARGGWEQYF. The DNA for the CDR3 is TGCAGTGCTAGAGGGGGTTGGGAGCAGTACTTC.

This clonotype was seen a handful of times. The chain recombines TRBV4-3 with TRBJ1-2, with a tentative D call TRBD1 (6 bases). This CDR3 has 17 residues. Germline values: CDR1 LGHNA, CDR2 YSLEER. V dropped 0 bases and J dropped 2 bases, with 16 bases sitting between them. The CDR3 coding sequence is TGCGCCAGCAGCCAAGAGGCCCAGGGGTACGAGAACTATGGCTACACCTTC. Protein product: CASSQEAQGYENYGYTF.